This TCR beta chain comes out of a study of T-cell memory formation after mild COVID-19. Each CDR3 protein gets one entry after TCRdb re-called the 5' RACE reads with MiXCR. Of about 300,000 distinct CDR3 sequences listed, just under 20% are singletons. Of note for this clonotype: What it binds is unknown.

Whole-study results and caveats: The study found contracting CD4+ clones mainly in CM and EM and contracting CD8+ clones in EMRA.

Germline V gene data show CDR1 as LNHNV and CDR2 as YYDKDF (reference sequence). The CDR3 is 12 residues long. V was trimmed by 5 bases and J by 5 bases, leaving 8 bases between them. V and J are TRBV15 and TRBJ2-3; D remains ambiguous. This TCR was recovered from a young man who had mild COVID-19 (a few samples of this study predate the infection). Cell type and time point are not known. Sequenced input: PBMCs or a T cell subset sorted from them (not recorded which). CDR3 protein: CATSVQGDTQYF. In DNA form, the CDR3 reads TGTGCCACCAGCGTTCAAGGAGATACGCAGTATTTT.